The clone carrying this T cell receptor beta chain was seen repeatedly, ten times or more. Per the germline V gene, CDR1 is SGHTA and CDR2 is FQGNSA. This CDR3 has 13 residues. Trimming took 5 bases from V and 9 from J, leaving 14 bases between them. For TCR beta, libraries came from iRepertoire HTBI primers and Arm-PCR of CDR3 regions. TCRdb re-called the multiplex PCR reads through MiXCR, storing one row per CDR3 protein. The data hold about 540,000 distinct CDR3 sequences, with 13% observed a single time. The time point denotes: newly diagnosed GD, antithyroid drugs for less than 3 months. After RNA was extracted from PBMCs, the TCR library was made from it. The patients were drawn from one endocrinology department in Xi'an, China. The data derive from a study of regulatory T cells in long-lasting Graves disease. This same sample was also part of a study on T cells in Graves' hyperthyroidism and ophthalmopathy. From that paper: Most thyroid clonotypes that were expanded above 0.001 also turned up in blood.

Here the sequenced sample was peripheral blood mononuclear cells (PBMCs), taken at new diagnosis, from a patient treated with antithyroid drugs. This clonotype was obtained from a man under 40 with Graves disease. This rearrangement joins TRBV7-2 to TRBJ2-1; D tentatively fits TRBD1 or TRBD2 (6 bases each). The CDR3 region is CASSRVGGGEQFF. CDR3 coding DNA: TGTGCCAGCAGCCGGGTGGGGGGCGGTGAGCAGTTCTTC.